One T cell receptor beta chain is described in this entry. The target antigen is unknown. The sample originates from a study of T-cell memory formation after mild COVID-19. Turning to the study itself: TCR clusters were mostly donor specific. Overall study results and limits: That cross-reactive memory joined was suggested by some responding clones appearing in pre-infection memory.

V dropped 8 bases and J dropped 6 bases, with 11 bases sitting between them. The CDR3 has 13 residues. Germline CDR1 and CDR2: MDHEN and SYDVKM. TCRdb called the 5' RACE reads again in MiXCR, with one record for every CDR3 protein. The sample carries about 320,000 distinct CDR3 sequences, approximately 15% recorded once. Sequencing used PBMCs or a T cell subset sorted from them (not recorded which). The receptor was isolated from a man younger than 35 who had mild COVID-19 (a few samples of this study predate the infection). Cell type and time point are not known. The V and J genes are TRBV28 and TRBJ1-6; D remains unclear. The CDR3 region has the DNA TGTGCCAGCCTAGAGACCGTTAATTCACCCCTCCACTTT. Translation gives CASLETVNSPLHF.